This TCR beta chain stems from a study of T cell changes during pregnancy in multiple sclerosis. From germline, CDR1 is SGHDT and CDR2 YYEEEE. Deletions cut 0 bases from V and 0 bases from J, with 4 bases between. This CDR3 has 13 amino acids. Only in-frame clones appear in the TCRdb table, and some are missing; sequencing was by immunoSEQ multiplex PCR. The sample lists 40,000 to 55,000 clones; approximately 92% were seen once. This sample comprised CD8+ T cells from peripheral blood mononuclear cells, obtained in the second trimester of pregnancy. The sequence was collected from a female donor with multiple sclerosis, enrolled in a pregnancy study. This rearrangement joins TRBV5-6 to TRBJ2-7; the D is unclear. The CDR3 region has the DNA TGTGCCAGCAGCTTGGATCTCTCCTACGAGCAGTACTTC. Protein: CASSLDLSYEQYF.